Sequencing of this T cell receptor (beta chain) was carried out in a study of T-cell memory formation after mild COVID-19. The wider study: The two donors had largely donor-specific TCR clusters. Study-level findings and limits: Clones contracting day 15 to 85 were balanced CD4/CD8; later expanders leaned CD4+.

There are 13 residues in the CDR3. Germline V CDR1 and CDR2: DFQATT, SNEGSKA (reference sequence). Deletions cut 6 bases from V and 11 bases from J, with 20 bases between. Each CDR3 protein is one row after TCRdb ran MiXCR on the 5' RACE reads. The sample has 90,000 to 130,000 distinct CDR3 sequences; roughly 19% are singletons. Note on this clonotype: Antigen unknown.

The sample comprised PBMCs or a T cell subset sorted from them (not recorded which). The sequence was collected from a young man who had mild COVID-19 (a few samples of this study predate the infection). Cell type and time point are not known. The chain has TRBV20-1 and TRBJ2-1; D may be TRBD2 (5 bases). The CDR3 DNA is TGCAGTGCCCCCCCGGGGAGCTCCCTTCAGCAGTTCTTC. It is translated as CSAPPGSSLQQFF.